These 9 T cell receptor beta chains share one sample of origin, sequenced in a study of T cells in Graves' hyperthyroidism and ophthalmopathy. Amplification yielded TCR beta CDR3 regions, with RNA transcripts as the source. The HTBI primer set was used in a first-round RT-PCR of the TCR CDR3. TCRdb redid the calling of the multiplex PCR reads with MiXCR, one entry per CDR3 protein. In the table there are 200,000 to 300,000 distinct CDR3 sequences, roughly 15% of which are singletons. Sequenced: blood. The receptor set was obtained from a woman in her late teens or twenties with Graves' ophthalmopathy.

This clonotype was observed at least ten times. This chain links TRBV12-3 or TRBV12-4 with TRBJ1-1, with a weak D call TRBD1 (5 bases). V was shortened by 3 bases and J by 0 bases, with 11 bases between the two germline ends. The CDR3 is 15 amino acids. The chain's CDR3 is CASSLGRALNTEAFF. CDR3 bases: TGTGCCAGCAGTTTGGGCAGGGCCCTGAACACTGAAGCTTTCTTT.

This chain uses TRBV12-3 or TRBV12-4 with TRBJ2-5; 7 nucleotides align to TRBD2. V was clipped by 7 bases and J by 2 bases; unmatched bases: 7. The CDR3 loop spans 14 amino acids. The CDR3 region is CASTWGLSQETQYF. In DNA form, the CDR3 reads TGTGCCAGCACTTGGGGACTATCACAAGAGACCCAGTACTTC.

Many counts were recorded for this clonotype. This chain connects TRBV7-9 to TRBJ1-5, with TRBD1 as a possible D gene (6 bases). The CDR3 runs 16 residues. Looked up from germline, CDR1 is SEHNR and CDR2 is FQNEAQ (reference sequence). Trimming took off 5 bases at V and 0 bases at J, with 14 bases between the two ends. CDR3 loop: CASSRGGLHSNQPQHF. Here the CDR3 DNA reads TGTGCCAGCAGCAGAGGGGGACTGCATAGCAATCAGCCCCAGCATTTT.

This clonotype appeared many times. The chain employs TRBV28 and TRBJ2-7, with D perhaps being TRBD1 or TRBD2 (5 bases each). V was pared by 3 bases and J by 4 bases, with 13 bases between. The V gene's germline CDR1 is MDHEN and CDR2 SYDVKM. This CDR3 region has 14 residues. The CDR3 nucleotides read TGTGCCAGCAGTTTTTCTGGGGGAGTTTACGAGCAGTACTTC. Its protein product is CASSFSGGVYEQYF. Full variable domain (rest looked up from reference TRBV28 and TRBJ2-7): DVKVTQSSRYLVKRTGEKVFLECVQDMDHENMFWYRQDPGLGLRLIYFSYDVKMKEKGDIPEGYSVSREKKERFSLILESASTNQTSMYLCASSFSGGVYEQYFGPGTRLTVT.

The chain joins TRBV20-1 to TRBJ1-3; D perhaps matches TRBD1 (6 bases). CDR1 and CDR2 from the germline V gene are DFQATT and SNEGSKA (reference sequence). Deletions cut 3 bases from V and 4 bases from J, with 19 bases between. The CDR3 has 16 amino acids. DNA for the CDR3: TGCAGTGCTAGTGGGCTAGCGGGGGCGTGGGGAAACACCATATATTTT. This encodes CSASGLAGAWGNTIYF.

The chain combines TRBV28 with TRBJ2-7; 16 bases line up with TRBD2. Germline V gene sequence: CDR1 MDHEN, CDR2 SYDVKM. The trim removed 1 base at V and 5 bases at J, leaving 5 bases unmatched. CDR3 length: 17 residues. The CDR3 nucleotides are TGTGCCAGCAGTTTATTAGGGGGGACTAGCGGGGGGGACGAGCAGTACTTC. It codes for CASSLLGGTSGGDEQYF.

This clonotype was observed many times. The genes are TRBV9 and TRBJ1-4; D is uncertain. Trimming removed 0 bases at V and 10 bases at J, with 16 bases between. The germline V gene encodes CDR1 SGDLS and CDR2 YYNGEE. This CDR3 comprises 15 residues. CDR3 sequence reads: CASSVGWGPSAKLFF. CDR3 nucleotides: TGTGCCAGCAGCGTAGGGTGGGGTCCTTCGGCAAAACTGTTTTTT. The variable domain in full, with the rest retrieved from reference TRBV9 and TRBJ1-4, is DSGVTQTPKHLITATGQRVTLRCSPRSGDLSVYWYQQSLDQGLQFLIQYYNGEERAKGNILERFSAQQFPDLHSELNLSSLELGDSALYFCASSVGWGPSAKLFFGSGTQLSVL.

This clonotype was counted many times. The chain employs TRBV27 and TRBJ2-3; 10 bases are shared with TRBD2. V was clipped by 4 bases and J by 0 bases; unmatched bases: 13. The V gene's germline CDR1 is MNHEY and CDR2 SMNVEV (reference sequence). The CDR3 length is 19 residues. CDR3 DNA: TGTGCCAGCAGTTCCCGAGAGGCCCTAGCGGGGGTTAGCACAGATACGCAGTATTTT. It translates to CASSSREALAGVSTDTQYF.

In this sample, this clonotype turned up a few times. CDR3 sequence (DNA): TGTGCCAGCAATACGTACCCCGTGGGGACAGGGATTAACACCGGGGAGCTGTTTTTT. Residues: CASNTYPVGTGINTGELFF. The rearrangement joins TRBV9 to TRBJ2-2; 9 bases are shared with TRBD1. The ends lost 6 bases at V and 2 bases at J; junction bases unmatched: 17. Germline V gene data show CDR1 as SGDLS and CDR2 as YYNGEE. The CDR3 is 19 amino acids.